This is a list of T cell receptor beta chains from one sample in a study of CD8 T cells in Susac syndrome. Each CDR3 protein gets one entry after TCRdb re-called the immunoSEQ multiplex PCR reads with MiXCR. The data show 110,000 or so distinct CDR3 sequences, with 85% to 95% seen just once and 0.085% to 0.095% held by the top ten. The source material was CD4+ T cells from PBMCs. The receptors stem from a human donor with multiple sclerosis. The CDR3 runs from the conserved cysteine through the conserved F or W. The D gene is left open where the match is weak.

j_call d_call v_call cdr3_aa
TRBJ2-5 NA TRBV11-2 CASSRWTRVRETQYF
TRBJ1-3 NA TRBV6-5 CASSYSGGFGNTIYF
TRBJ2-7 NA TRBV25-1 CASSESGSYEQYF
TRBJ1-1 TRBD1 TRBV6-4 CASSDSATGKLMNTEAFF
TRBJ2-3 NA TRBV5-1 CASSLARQNTDTQYF
TRBJ2-3 NA TRBV2 CASSSTGDTDTQYF
TRBJ2-1 NA TRBV5-6 CASSSPGGGYNEQFF
TRBJ1-5 NA TRBV4-3 CASSQERNQPQHF
TRBJ2-3 TRBD2 TRBV7-9 CASSLLRLAGGSTDTQYF
TRBJ2-5 TRBD2 TRBV6-2/TRBV6-3 CATGGAGETQYF
TRBJ1-1 NA TRBV10-3 CAIKTGTYNTEAFF
TRBJ2-3 NA TRBV7-9 CASSPRGPDTQYF
TRBJ1-2 NA TRBV4-2 CASSQATGARAYGYTF
TRBJ2-2 TRBD1 TRBV11-2 CASSLRQGTGELFF
TRBJ1-6 TRBD1 TRBV2 CASTQRQGLNSPLHF
TRBJ1-5 NA TRBV12-3/TRBV12-4 CASRKGVPSNQPQHF
TRBJ2-7 NA TRBV30 CAWCDSSYEQYF
TRBJ1-3 NA TRBV18 CASSPGSSSGNTIYF
TRBJ2-1 NA TRBV28 CASRASLAIRSYNEQFF
TRBJ2-2 TRBD1 TRBV29-1 CSGLQGAAGELFF
TRBJ2-2 TRBD2 TRBV7-3 CASSPRAGGVSGELFF
TRBJ1-5 NA TRBV28 CASSLSGRGSNQPQHF
TRBJ2-7 NA TRBV29-1 CSVAEHEQYF
TRBJ2-1 TRBD2 TRBV20-1 CSAPRASGGLYNEQFF
TRBJ2-1 TRBD1 TRBV6-1 CASSALKQGVYNEQFF
TRBJ1-2 NA TRBV5-6 CASSFQGNYGYTF
TRBJ2-1 NA TRBV29-1 CSVQVGEQFF